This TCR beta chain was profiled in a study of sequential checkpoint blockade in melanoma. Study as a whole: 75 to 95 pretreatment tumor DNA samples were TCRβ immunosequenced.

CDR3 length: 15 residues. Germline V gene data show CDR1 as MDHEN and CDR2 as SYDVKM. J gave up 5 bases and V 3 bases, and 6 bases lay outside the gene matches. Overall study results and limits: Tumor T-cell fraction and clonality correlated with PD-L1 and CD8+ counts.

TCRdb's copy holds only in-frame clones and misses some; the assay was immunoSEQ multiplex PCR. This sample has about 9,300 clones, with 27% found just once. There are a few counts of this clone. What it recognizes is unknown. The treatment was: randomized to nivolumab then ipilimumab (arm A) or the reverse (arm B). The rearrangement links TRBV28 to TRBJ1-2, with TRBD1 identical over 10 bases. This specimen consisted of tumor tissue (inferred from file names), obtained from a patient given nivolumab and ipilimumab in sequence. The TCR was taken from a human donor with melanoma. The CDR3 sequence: CASSFGQGGVYGYTF. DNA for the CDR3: TGTGCCAGCAGTTTCGGACAGGGGGGAGTATATGGCTACACCTTC.